These 11 T cell receptor beta chains came from one sample sequenced in a study of blood T cells in healthy people across ages. The authors ran a second PCR of about 6 to 11 cycles using a sample-barcoded 5' primer and a J-beta primer mix. TCRdb fed the 5' RACE reads into MiXCR, producing one record per CDR3 protein. The sample carries 550,000 to 700,000 distinct CDR3 sequences, 27% recorded once. What was sequenced was blood. The receptors come from a woman in her 70s in good health.

On this clonotype: One end of the junction is discordant with germline, which a read error may explain. In DNA, the CDR3 is TGTGCCATCAGTGACCCCCGGACTAGCGATTATAACTTC. Its protein is CAISDPRTSDYNF. The chain has TRBV10-3 and TRBJ2-7, with 9 bases lining up with TRBD2. Germline assignment: CDR1 ENHRY and CDR2 SYGVKD. The CDR3 runs 13 residues.

The chain is built from TRBV9 and TRBJ2-5; D may be TRBD2 (7 bases). This CDR3 spans 16 amino acids. V lost 2 bases and J 9 bases, leaving 23 bases between the germline ends. Germline V gene sequence: CDR1 SGDLS, CDR2 YYNGEE. The CDR3 sequence: CASSVSEGGMQGPQYF. DNA of the CDR3: TGTGCCAGCAGCGTGTCTGAGGGGGGGATGCAAGGGCCCCAGTACTTC.

V and J are TRBV11-2 and TRBJ2-5; TRBD2 matches at 10 bases. The CDR3 spans 17 residues. Trimming took 0 bases from V and 9 from J; bases not matched to a gene: 13. CDR1 is SGHAT and CDR2 is FQNNGV in the germline V gene. The CDR3: CASSLDSSPVSGRAQYF. The CDR3, as DNA: TGTGCCAGCAGCTTAGATTCCTCCCCCGTGAGCGGGAGGGCCCAGTACTTC.

This chain joins TRBV6-5 and TRBJ1-5; D remains ambiguous. From germline, CDR1 is MNHEY and CDR2 SVGAGI. Trimming stripped 4 bases from V and 3 bases from J, with 10 bases between. The CDR3 has 14 residues. DNA for the CDR3: TGTGCCAGCAGTTTACCTGGGGTCAATCAGCCCCAGCATTTT. It is translated as CASSLPGVNQPQHF.

This clonotype was detected only a few times. Sequence at one end of the junction differs from germline and may be a read error. The chain recombines TRBV2 with TRBJ2-3; D is undetermined. The CDR3 runs 14 residues. Germline V lookup: CDR1 SNHLY, CDR2 FYNNEI. The DNA for the CDR3 is TGTGCCAGCAGTCGGTCCCGAGGTTGGGATACGCGGTATTTT. This sequence encodes CASSRSRGWDTRYF.

J is TRBJ2-1 and V is TRBV11-2, with 8 positions matching TRBD2. The CDR3 sequence is 14 residues long. V lost 1 base, J lost 8 bases, and 4 bases stayed unmatched. CDR1 and CDR2 (germline): SGHAT, FQNNGV. The CDR3 region has the DNA TGTGCCAGCAGCTTAGTTAGCGGGATCGATGAGCAGTTCTTC. Encoded protein: CASSLVSGIDEQFF.

The chain couples TRBV6-1 to TRBJ2-3; the match to TRBD1 covers 10 bases. The CDR3 spans 16 residues. Germline V gives CDR1 MNHNS, CDR2 SASEGT. V dropped 6 bases and J dropped 4; count of bases not matched to a gene: 10. DNA of the CDR3: TGTGCCAGCAGGCCCTTAGGGACAGGGGATTCAGATACGCAGTATTTT. This gives the protein CASRPLGTGDSDTQYF.

The chain is built from TRBV7-6 and TRBJ2-2, with TRBD2 matching over 8 bases. CDR1 and CDR2 from the germline V gene are SGHVS and FNYEAQ. The CDR3 runs to 16 residues. V trimming: 5 bases; J trimming: 0 bases; junction bases outside the gene matches: 5. CDR3 protein: CASSPTSGSNTGELFF. The CDR3 DNA follows: TGTGCCAGCAGCCCTACTAGCGGATCGAACACCGGGGAGCTGTTTTTT.

This clonotype was observed a few times. The chain is built from TRBV20-1 and TRBJ2-7, with a possible D match to TRBD1 (5 bases). The CDR3 consists of 15 residues. Trimming stripped 5 bases from V and 0 bases from J, with 17 bases between. Germline V CDR1 and CDR2: DFQATT, SNEGSKA (reference sequence). This CDR3 is CSAWGQGANSYEQYF. The CDR3 DNA reads TGCAGTGCTTGGGGCCAGGGTGCGAACTCCTACGAGCAGTACTTC.

The chain uses TRBV6-4 and TRBJ2-1; a possible D gene is TRBD2 (7 bases). V was pared by 2 bases and J by 7 bases, with 15 bases between. The CDR3 totals 15 residues. Germline V gives CDR1 MRHNA, CDR2 SNTAGT. CDR3 protein: CASSDEGGPKNEQFF. For the CDR3, the DNA is TGTGCCAGCAGTGACGAGGGGGGGCCGAAAAATGAGCAGTTCTTC.

This clonotype occurred many times. The chain uses TRBV12-3 or TRBV12-4 and TRBJ1-1; no clear D gene. This CDR3 is 13 amino acids long. With 8 bases removed from V and 11 bases from J, the gap between germline ends came to 21 bases. CDR3 sequence reads: CASLGASVFVAFF. DNA of the CDR3: TGTGCCAGCTTGGGAGCCTCGGTGTTTGTGGCTTTCTTT.